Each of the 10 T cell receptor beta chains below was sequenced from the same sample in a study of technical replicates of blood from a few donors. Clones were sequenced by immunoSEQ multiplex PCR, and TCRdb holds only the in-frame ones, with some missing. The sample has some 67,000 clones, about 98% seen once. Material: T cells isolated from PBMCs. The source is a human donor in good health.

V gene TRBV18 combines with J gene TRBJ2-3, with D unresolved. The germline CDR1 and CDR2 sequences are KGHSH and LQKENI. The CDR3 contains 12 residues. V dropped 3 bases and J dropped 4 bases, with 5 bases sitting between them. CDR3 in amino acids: CASSPSADTQYF. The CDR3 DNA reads TGTGCCAGCTCACCGAGCGCAGATACGCAGTATTTT.

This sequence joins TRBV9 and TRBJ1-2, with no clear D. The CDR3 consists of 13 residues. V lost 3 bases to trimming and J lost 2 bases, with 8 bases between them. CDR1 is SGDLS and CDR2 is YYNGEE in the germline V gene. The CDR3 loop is CASSAERNYGYTF. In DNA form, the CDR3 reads TGTGCCAGCAGCGCTGAGCGGAACTATGGCTACACCTTC.

This CDR3 reads CASSHRHSSYNEQFF. The CDR3 region has the DNA TGCGCCAGCAGCCACCGTCACAGCTCCTACAATGAGCAGTTCTTC. J is TRBJ2-1 and V is TRBV4-1; D not resolved. The germline CDR1 and CDR2 sequences are MGHRA and YSYEKL. Trimming took 3 bases from V and 0 from J, leaving 9 bases between them. The CDR3 is 15 amino acids.

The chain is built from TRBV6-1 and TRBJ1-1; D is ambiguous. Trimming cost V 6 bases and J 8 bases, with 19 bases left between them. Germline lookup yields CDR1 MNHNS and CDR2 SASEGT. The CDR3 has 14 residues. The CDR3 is CASSAGFPPFEAFF. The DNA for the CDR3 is TGTGCCAGCAGCGCGGGGTTTCCCCCTTTCGAAGCTTTCTTT.

Here the CDR3 DNA reads TGTGCCAGTGGAGGGGGGGCAGCGTTTACCTACGAGCAGTACTTC. Protein product: CASGGGAAFTYEQYF. The chain links TRBV7-9 to TRBJ2-7, with D tentatively TRBD2 (7 bases). CDR3 size: 15 residues. V lost 9 bases and J lost 2, with 20 bases in between. Per germline, CDR1 SEHNR and CDR2 FQNEAQ (reference sequence).

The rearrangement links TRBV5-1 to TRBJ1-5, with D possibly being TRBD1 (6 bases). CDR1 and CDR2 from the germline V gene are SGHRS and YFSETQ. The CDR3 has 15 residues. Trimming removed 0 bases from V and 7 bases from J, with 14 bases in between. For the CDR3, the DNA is TGCGCCAGCAGCTTGGGCATAAATACAGGGCAGCCCCAGCATTTT. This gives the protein CASSLGINTGQPQHF.

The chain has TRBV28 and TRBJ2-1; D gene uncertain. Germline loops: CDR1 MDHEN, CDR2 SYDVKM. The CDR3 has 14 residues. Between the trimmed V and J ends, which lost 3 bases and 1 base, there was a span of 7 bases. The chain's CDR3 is CASSLVSSYNEQFF. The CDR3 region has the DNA TGTGCCAGCAGTTTGGTTAGTTCCTACAATGAGCAGTTCTTC.

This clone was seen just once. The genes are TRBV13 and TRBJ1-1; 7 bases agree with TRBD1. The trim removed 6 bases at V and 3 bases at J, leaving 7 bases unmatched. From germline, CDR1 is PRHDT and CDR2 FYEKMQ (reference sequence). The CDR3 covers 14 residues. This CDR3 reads CASSFTGEDTEAFF. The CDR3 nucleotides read TGTGCCAGCAGTTTTACAGGGGAGGACACTGAAGCTTTCTTT.

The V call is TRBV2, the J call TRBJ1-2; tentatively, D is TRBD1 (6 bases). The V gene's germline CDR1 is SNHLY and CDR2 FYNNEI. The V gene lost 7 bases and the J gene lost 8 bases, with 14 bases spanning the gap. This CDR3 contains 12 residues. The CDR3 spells CASKYGGAGYTF. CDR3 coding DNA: TGTGCCAGCAAGTATGGGGGCGCAGGCTACACCTTC.

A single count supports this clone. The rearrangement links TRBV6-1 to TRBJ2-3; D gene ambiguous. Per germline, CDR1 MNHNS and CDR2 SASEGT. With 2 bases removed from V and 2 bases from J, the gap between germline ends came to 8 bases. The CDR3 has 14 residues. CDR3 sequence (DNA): TGTGCCAGCAGTGAACCCACATTCACAGATACGCAGTATTTT. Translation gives CASSEPTFTDTQYF.